The 6 T cell receptor beta chains presented below share a single source sample, sequenced in a study of beta chain features in type 1 diabetes. The sequenced template was cDNA made from the entire isolated RNA. Only in-frame clones appear in the TCRdb table, and some are missing; sequencing was by immunoSEQ multiplex PCR. The sample includes some 200,000 clones, approximately 10% of them seen just once. Sequencing was done on a sample of central memory CD4+ T cells from blood. These receptors came from a man aged 18 to 30 in good health.

This clone was seen at least ten times. This same CDR3 is encoded by further DNA sequences in the sample. This rearrangement joins TRBV7-2 to TRBJ1-5, with D perhaps TRBD1 (5 bases). V was cut by 4 bases and J by 5 bases, with 9 bases left in between. CDR1 and CDR2 (germline): SGHTA, FQGNSA. CDR3 size: 13 residues. This chain's CDR3 is CASSYRGDQPQHF. The CDR3 DNA is TGTGCCAGCAGCTATAGGGGAGATCAGCCCCAGCATTTT. The whole variable domain, filled in from reference TRBV7-2 and TRBJ1-5, reads GAGVSQSPSNKVTEKGKDVELRCDPISGHTALYWYRQSLGQGLEFLIYFQGNSAPDKSGLPSDRFSAERTGGSVSTLTIQRTQQEDSAVYLCASSYRGDQPQHFGDGTRLSIL.

This clone was seen a few times. V is TRBV4-1 and J is TRBJ1-3; maybe TRBD1 (5 bases). V was trimmed by 0 bases and J by 0 bases, leaving 15 bases between them. Germline CDR1 reads MGHRA; CDR2 reads YSYEKL. The CDR3 totals 18 residues. CDR3 in DNA: TGCGCCAGCAGCCAAGAACAGGTCGGGCTATACTCTGGAAACACCATATATTTT. It codes for CASSQEQVGLYSGNTIYF.

Regarding this clone: Germline is not matched at one junction end, which may reflect a read error. CDR3 nucleotides: TGTGCCTGGAGTGTAGGACAGTTGGGGAATCGGCCCCAGCATTTT. Protein: CAWSVGQLGNRPQHF. This chain links TRBV30 with TRBJ1-5; D perhaps matches TRBD1 (6 bases). The CDR3 consists of 15 residues. In germline, CDR1 is GTSNPN, CDR2 SVGIG (reference sequence). The full variable domain, its missing parts supplied by reference TRBV30 and TRBJ1-5, is SQTIHQWPATLVQPVGSPLSLECTVEGTSNPNLYWYRQAAGRGLQLLFYSVGIGQISSEVPQNLSASRPQDRQFILSSKKLLLSDSGFYLCAWSVGQLGNRPQHFGDGTRLSIL.

This clone was found many times. This chain connects TRBV30 to TRBJ2-2; D is undetermined. The length of the CDR3 is 14 residues. V lost 0 bases, J lost 4 bases, and 9 bases lay in between. Germline V gene sequence: CDR1 GTSNPN, CDR2 SVGIG (reference sequence). CDR3 bases: TGTGCCTGGAGTGTACTCGTTACCACCGGGGAGCTGTTTTTT. It codes for CAWSVLVTTGELFF.

The chain carries TRBV28 and TRBJ2-2; TRBD1 matches at 9 bases. This CDR3 spans 15 amino acids. V was clipped by 3 bases and J by 6 bases; unmatched bases: 5. From germline, CDR1 is MDHEN and CDR2 SYDVKM. The CDR3 region is CASSFRDREAGELFF. The CDR3 DNA reads TGTGCCAGCAGTTTCCGGGACAGGGAAGCCGGGGAGCTGTTTTTT.

The chain is built from TRBV4-3 and TRBJ2-7; 8 positions agree with TRBD1. CDR3 length: 13 amino acids. V shed 4 bases, J shed 6 bases, and the junction held 5 bases outside the gene matches. Per germline, CDR1 LGHNA and CDR2 YSLEER. This CDR3 reads CASSRRTGSEQYF. The CDR3 DNA follows: TGCGCCAGCAGCCGACGGACAGGGAGCGAGCAGTACTTC.